These 10 T cell receptor beta chains were all obtained from the same sample, sequenced in a study of T cells in Graves' hyperthyroidism and ophthalmopathy. The TCR beta CDR3 regions underwent amplification using RNA transcripts as the source. The TCR CDR3 first-round RT-PCR relied on the HTBI primer set. TCRdb redid the calling of the multiplex PCR reads with MiXCR, one entry per CDR3 protein. The sample has about 250,000 distinct CDR3 sequences, nearly 15% seen once. The sequencing sample was made of blood. The receptor source for this set is a woman between 45 and 60 years old with Graves' hyperthyroidism that later progressed to Graves' ophthalmopathy.

This clonotype has at least ten counts. The chain recombines TRBV20-1 with TRBJ2-3, with 8 bases matching TRBD1. The V and J ends lost 4 bases and 5 bases, in that order; junction bases with no gene match: 5. Germline CDR1 and CDR2: DFQATT and SNEGSKA (reference sequence). The CDR3 consists of 13 residues. CDR3 region: CSATRGHQDTQYF. The CDR3 bases are TGCAGTGCTACCAGGGGGCATCAAGATACGCAGTATTTT.

The chain carries TRBV5-1 and TRBJ1-4, with D tentatively TRBD1 (6 bases). This CDR3 comprises 16 residues. CDR1 SGHRS and CDR2 YFSETQ come from the germline V gene. The V end lost 0 bases, the J end lost 5 bases, and 14 bases lay between the germline ends. The CDR3 DNA reads as TGCGCCAGCAGCTTGGTTCCGGTAGGGGGAAATGAAAAACTGTTTTTT. Amino acid sequence: CASSLVPVGGNEKLFF. Using reference TRBV5-1 and TRBJ1-4 for the parts outside the CDR3, the full variable domain is KAGVTQTPRYLIKTRGQQVTLSCSPISGHRSVSWYQQTPGQGLQFLFEYFSETQRNKGNFPGRFSGRQFSNSRSEMNVSTLELGDSALYLCASSLVPVGGNEKLFFGSGTQLSVL.

The chain couples TRBV10-3 to TRBJ2-1; TRBD2 matches at 10 bases. This CDR3 contains 15 residues. Germline lookup yields CDR1 ENHRY and CDR2 SYGVKD. The trim removed 3 bases at V and 7 bases at J, leaving 6 bases unmatched. CDR3: CAISESSGSFNEQFF. The CDR3 nucleotides read TGTGCCATCAGTGAATCTAGCGGGAGTTTTAATGAGCAGTTCTTC.

This clonotype came up many times. The chain has TRBV12-3 or TRBV12-4 and TRBJ1-2, with a tentative D call TRBD1 (5 bases). The V end lost 1 base, the J end lost 4 bases, and 10 bases lay between the germline ends. The CDR3 loop spans 14 amino acids. CDR3 coding DNA: TGTGCCAGCAGTTTAGGTTGGGGCGGCTATGGCTACACCTTC. It encodes CASSLGWGGYGYTF.

This clonotype has at least ten counts. V gene TRBV12-3 or TRBV12-4 combines with J gene TRBJ2-7; 9 positions agree with TRBD1. The CDR3 is 14 amino acids. V shed 4 bases, J shed 3 bases, and the junction held 4 bases outside the gene matches. The DNA for the CDR3 is TGTGCCAGCAGTTACCGGGACAGGGTCTACGAGCAGTACTTC. As protein: CASSYRDRVYEQYF.

This clonotype showed up many times. The rearrangement uses TRBV20-1 and TRBJ2-3; 9 bases are a match to TRBD2. The CDR3 covers 15 residues. Unmatched junction bases numbered 5, after V lost 0 bases and J lost 4 bases. CDR1 and CDR2 (germline): DFQATT, SNEGSKA (reference sequence). The CDR3 reads CSARDPAGGPDTQYF. The CDR3 DNA is TGCAGTGCTAGAGATCCGGCGGGAGGGCCAGATACGCAGTATTTT.

This chain uses TRBV12-3 or TRBV12-4 with TRBJ2-7, with 7 bases identical to TRBD2. The CDR3 consists of 17 residues. After removal of 5 bases from V and 3 bases from J, the junction contained 16 bases not matched to a gene. The CDR3 bases are TGTGCCAGCAGTGTGGGACTGGGGCCTAGCGGAGGCTACGAGCAGTACTTC. As protein: CASSVGLGPSGGYEQYF.

The J gene is TRBJ2-5, the V gene TRBV28; 7 nucleotides match TRBD2. Trimming cost V 5 bases and J 3 bases; bases outside gene matches: 3. CDR1 is MDHEN and CDR2 is SYDVKM in the germline V gene. CDR3 length equals 13 residues. This CDR3 is CASSPGLEETQYF. DNA for the CDR3: TGTGCCAGCAGTCCCGGACTAGAAGAGACCCAGTACTTC. Variable domain in full (rest from reference TRBV28 and TRBJ2-5): DVKVTQSSRYLVKRTGEKVFLECVQDMDHENMFWYRQDPGLGLRLIYFSYDVKMKEKGDIPEGYSVSREKKERFSLILESASTNQTSMYLCASSPGLEETQYFGPGTRLLVL.

The rearrangement joins TRBV5-1 to TRBJ1-5; tentative D call: TRBD1 (5 bases). This CDR3 has 15 amino acids. Germline V lookup: CDR1 SGHRS, CDR2 YFSETQ. Deletions cut 3 bases from V and 0 bases from J, with 10 bases between. As DNA, the CDR3 is TGCGCCAGCAGCTGGGACGGGGATAGCAATCAGCCCCAGCATTTT. Its protein is CASSWDGDSNQPQHF.

This clonotype occurred many times. The chain has TRBV10-3 and TRBJ1-2; D is undetermined. Looked up from germline, CDR1 is ENHRY and CDR2 is SYGVKD. CDR3 length: 12 amino acids. Trimming took 3 bases from V and 7 from J, leaving 9 bases between them. Here the CDR3 reads CAISDDISGYTF. In nucleotides, the CDR3 is TGTGCCATCAGTGACGACATTAGTGGCTACACCTTC.